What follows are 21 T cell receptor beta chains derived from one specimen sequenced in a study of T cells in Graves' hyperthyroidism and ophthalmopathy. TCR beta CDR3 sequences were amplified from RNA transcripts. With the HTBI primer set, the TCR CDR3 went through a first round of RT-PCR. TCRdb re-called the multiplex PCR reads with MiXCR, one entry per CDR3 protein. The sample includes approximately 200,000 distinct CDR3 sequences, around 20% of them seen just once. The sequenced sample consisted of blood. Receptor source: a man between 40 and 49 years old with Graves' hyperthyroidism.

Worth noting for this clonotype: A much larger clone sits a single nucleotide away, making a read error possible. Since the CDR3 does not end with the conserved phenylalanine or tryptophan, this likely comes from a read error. CDR3 sequence reads: CATSRDLGVSETQYL. DNA of the CDR3: TGTGCCACCAGCAGAGATCTCGGGGTATCGGAGACCCAGTACCTC. The rearrangement joins TRBV15 to TRBJ2-5; possible D gene TRBD2, 5 bases. This CDR3 contains 15 residues. Germline V gene lookup returns CDR1 LNHNV and CDR2 YYDKDF (reference sequence). Trimming removed 0 bases from V and 5 bases from J, with 13 bases in between.

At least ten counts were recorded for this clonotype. In DNA form, the CDR3 reads TGTGCCAGTACGGCAGATTCTATGGGAAACACTGAAGCTTTCTTT. Translated: CASTADSMGNTEAFF. This sequence joins TRBV19 and TRBJ1-1; no clear D gene. V was pared by 7 bases and J by 2 bases, with 17 bases between. Looked up from germline, CDR1 is LNHDA and CDR2 is SQIVND (reference sequence). The CDR3 covers 15 residues.

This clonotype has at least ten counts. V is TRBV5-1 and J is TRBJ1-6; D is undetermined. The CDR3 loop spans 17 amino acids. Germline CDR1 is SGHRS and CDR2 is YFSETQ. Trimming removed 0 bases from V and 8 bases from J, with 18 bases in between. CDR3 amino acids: CASSLEVGGKLDSPLHF. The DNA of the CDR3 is TGCGCCAGCAGCTTGGAGGTTGGAGGGAAACTAGATTCACCCCTCCACTTT.

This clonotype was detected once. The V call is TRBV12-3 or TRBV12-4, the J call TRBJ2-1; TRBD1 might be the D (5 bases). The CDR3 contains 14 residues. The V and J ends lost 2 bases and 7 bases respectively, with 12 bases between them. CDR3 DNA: TGTGCCAGCAGTTTATGGGGCGGATCTAATGAGCAGTTCTTC. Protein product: CASSLWGGSNEQFF.

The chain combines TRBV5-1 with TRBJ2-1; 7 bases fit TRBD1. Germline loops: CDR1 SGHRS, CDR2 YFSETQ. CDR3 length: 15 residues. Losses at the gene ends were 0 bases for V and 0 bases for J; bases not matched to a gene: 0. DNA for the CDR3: TGCGCCAGCAGCTTGGGGGACAGCTCCTACAATGAGCAGTTCTTC. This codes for CASSLGDSSYNEQFF.

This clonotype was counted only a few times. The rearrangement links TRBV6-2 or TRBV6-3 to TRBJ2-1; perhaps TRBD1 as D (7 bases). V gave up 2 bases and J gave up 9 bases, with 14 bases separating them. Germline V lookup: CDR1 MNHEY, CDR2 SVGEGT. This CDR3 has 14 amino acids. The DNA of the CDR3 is TGTGCCAGCAGTTACAGGAGGGGGCGCAGTGAGCAGTTCTTC. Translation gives CASSYRRGRSEQFF.

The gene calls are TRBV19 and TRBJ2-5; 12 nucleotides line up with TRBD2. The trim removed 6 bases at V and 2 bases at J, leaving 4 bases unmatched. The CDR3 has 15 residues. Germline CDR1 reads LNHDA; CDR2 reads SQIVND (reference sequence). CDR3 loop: CASSNGLAGQETQYF. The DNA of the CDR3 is TGTGCCAGTAGCAACGGACTAGCGGGGCAAGAGACCCAGTACTTC.

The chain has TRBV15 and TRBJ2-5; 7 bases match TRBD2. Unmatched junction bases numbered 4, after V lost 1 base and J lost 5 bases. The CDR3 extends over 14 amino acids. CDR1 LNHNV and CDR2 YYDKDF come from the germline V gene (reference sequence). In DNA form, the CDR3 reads TGTGCCACCAGCAGAGTCGCGGGGGAGGAGACCCAGTACTTC. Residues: CATSRVAGEETQYF.

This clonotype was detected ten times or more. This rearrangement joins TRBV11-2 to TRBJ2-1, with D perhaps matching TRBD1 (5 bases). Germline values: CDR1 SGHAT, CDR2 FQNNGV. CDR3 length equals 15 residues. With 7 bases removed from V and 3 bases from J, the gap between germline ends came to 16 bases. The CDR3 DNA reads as TGTGCCAGCACCTCCAAACCGCAGGGCTACAATGAGCAGTTCTTC. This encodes CASTSKPQGYNEQFF.

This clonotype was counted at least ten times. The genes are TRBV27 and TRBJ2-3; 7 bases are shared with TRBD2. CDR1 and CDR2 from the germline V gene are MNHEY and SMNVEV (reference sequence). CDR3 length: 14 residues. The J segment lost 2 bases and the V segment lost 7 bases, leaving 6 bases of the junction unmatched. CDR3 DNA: TGTGCCAGCAACCCGCGGGGGTACACAGATACGCAGTATTTT. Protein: CASNPRGYTDTQYF.

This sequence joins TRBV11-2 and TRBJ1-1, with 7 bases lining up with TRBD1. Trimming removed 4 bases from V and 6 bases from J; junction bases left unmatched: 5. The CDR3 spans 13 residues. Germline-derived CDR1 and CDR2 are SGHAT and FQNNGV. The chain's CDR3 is CASSYEGAAEAFF. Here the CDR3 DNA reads TGTGCCAGCAGCTACGAGGGGGCGGCTGAAGCTTTCTTT.

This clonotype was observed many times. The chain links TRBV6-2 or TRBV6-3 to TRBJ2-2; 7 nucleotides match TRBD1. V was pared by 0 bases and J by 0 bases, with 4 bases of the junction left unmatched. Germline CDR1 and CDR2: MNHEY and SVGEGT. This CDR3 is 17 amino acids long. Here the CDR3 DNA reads TGTGCCAGCAGTTACTCCACCGGGACAGCGAACACCGGGGAGCTGTTTTTT. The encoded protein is CASSYSTGTANTGELFF.

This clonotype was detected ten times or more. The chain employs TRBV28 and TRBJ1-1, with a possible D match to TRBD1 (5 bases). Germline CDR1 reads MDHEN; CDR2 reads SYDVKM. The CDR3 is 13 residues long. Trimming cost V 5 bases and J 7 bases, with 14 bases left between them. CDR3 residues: CASSDGTMGEAFF. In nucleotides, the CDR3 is TGTGCCAGCAGTGACGGGACTATGGGTGAAGCTTTCTTT.

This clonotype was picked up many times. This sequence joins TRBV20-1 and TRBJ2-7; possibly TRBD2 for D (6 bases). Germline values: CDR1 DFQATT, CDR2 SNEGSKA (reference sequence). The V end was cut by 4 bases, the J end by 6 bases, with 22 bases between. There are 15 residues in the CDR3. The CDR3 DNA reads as TGCAGTGCTAAAATCGGGGGACCTCGCGGCATCGAGCAGTACTTC. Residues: CSAKIGGPRGIEQYF.

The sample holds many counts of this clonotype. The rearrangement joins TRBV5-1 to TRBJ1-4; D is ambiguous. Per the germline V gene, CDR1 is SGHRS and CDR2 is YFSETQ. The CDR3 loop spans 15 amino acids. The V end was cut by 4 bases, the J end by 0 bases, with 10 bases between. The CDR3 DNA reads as TGCGCCAGCAGCGTGCCCGGCTCAACTAATGAAAAACTGTTTTTT. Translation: CASSVPGSTNEKLFF.

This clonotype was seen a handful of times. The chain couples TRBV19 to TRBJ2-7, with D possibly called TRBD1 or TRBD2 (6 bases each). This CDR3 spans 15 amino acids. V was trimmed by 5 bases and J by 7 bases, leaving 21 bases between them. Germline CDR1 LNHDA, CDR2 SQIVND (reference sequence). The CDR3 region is CASSPMAGGVGEQYF. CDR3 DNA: TGTGCCAGTAGTCCAATGGCCGGGGGCGTGGGGGAGCAGTACTTC. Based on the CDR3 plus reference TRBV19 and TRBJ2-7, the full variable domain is DGGITQSPKYLFRKEGQNVTLSCEQNLNHDAMYWYRQDPGQGLRLIYYSQIVNDFQKGDIAEGYSVSREKKESFPLTVTSAQKNPTAFYLCASSPMAGGVGEQYFGPGTRLTVT.

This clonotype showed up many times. Here the CDR3 reads CASSLAGGDRNEQFF. In DNA, the CDR3 is TGTGCCAGCAGCCTAGCGGGGGGAGATCGCAATGAGCAGTTCTTC. V and J are TRBV3-1 and TRBJ2-1; 10 bases agree with TRBD2. The CDR3 is 15 amino acids. Germline values: CDR1 LGHDT, CDR2 YNNKEL (reference sequence). Germline trimming cut 4 bases from V and 6 bases from J; bases unmatched to any gene: 6.

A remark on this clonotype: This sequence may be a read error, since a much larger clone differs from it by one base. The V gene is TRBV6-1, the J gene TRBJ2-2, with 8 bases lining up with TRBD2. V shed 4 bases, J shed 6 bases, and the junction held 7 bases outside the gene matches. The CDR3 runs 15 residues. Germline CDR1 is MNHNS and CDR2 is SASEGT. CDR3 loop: CASSGWSGGPGELFF. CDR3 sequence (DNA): TGTGCCAGCAGTGGGTGGAGCGGGGGACCCGGGGAGCTGTTTTTT.

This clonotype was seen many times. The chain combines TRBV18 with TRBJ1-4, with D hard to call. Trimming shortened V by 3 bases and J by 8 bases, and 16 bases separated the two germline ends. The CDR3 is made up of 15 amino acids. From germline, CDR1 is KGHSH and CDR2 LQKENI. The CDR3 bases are TGTGCCAGCTCACCCGTCGGCAGGTCTCGAGAAAAACTGTTTTTT. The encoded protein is CASSPVGRSREKLFF.

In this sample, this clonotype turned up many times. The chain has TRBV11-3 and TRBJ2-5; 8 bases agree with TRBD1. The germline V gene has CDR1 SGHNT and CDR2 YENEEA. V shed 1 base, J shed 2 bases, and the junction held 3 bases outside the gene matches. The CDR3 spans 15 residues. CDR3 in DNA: TGTGCCAGCAGCTTAGGGGGACAGGCGCAAGAGACCCAGTACTTC. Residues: CASSLGGQAQETQYF.

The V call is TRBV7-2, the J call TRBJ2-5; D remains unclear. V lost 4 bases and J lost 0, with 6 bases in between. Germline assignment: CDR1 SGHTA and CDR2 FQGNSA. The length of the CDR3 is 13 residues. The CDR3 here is CASSWGNQETQYF. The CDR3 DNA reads TGTGCCAGCAGCTGGGGTAACCAAGAGACCCAGTACTTC.